These 26 T cell receptor beta chains were sequenced from one sample in a study of blood T cell repertoires in COVID-19 (dated by TCRdb to 2018 to 2020). The library came from the immunoSEQ multiplex PCR assay. Entries here come from immuneACCESS through TCRdb and include only in-frame sequences with V and J called. Some clones fail to appear in such tables; in the studies checked, an unresolved V gene covers under half of the shortfall, and the cause of the remainder is unknown. The sample profile shows over 100,000 clones; around 80% of them were found once. Clones ranked in the top ten supply 3% to 4.5% of the sample. What was sequenced was peripheral blood. The source of these receptors is a woman older than 75 with acute or convalescent COVID-19.

The gene calls are TRBV5-1 and TRBJ1-2, with D possibly TRBD1 on 6 matching bases. This CDR3 is built from 14 residues. V was trimmed by 0 bases and J by 2 bases, leaving 8 bases between them. Germline CDR1 SGHRS, CDR2 YFSETQ. CDR3 nucleotides: TGCGCCAGCAGCTTGGATCAGGGGAACTATGGCTACACCTTC. It is translated as CASSLDQGNYGYTF.

The V call is TRBV30, the J call TRBJ1-5; no definite D call. Trimming removed 1 base from V and 1 base from J, with 8 bases in between. Germline CDR1 and CDR2: GTSNPN and SVGIG (reference sequence). This CDR3 is built from 14 residues. The CDR3 DNA is TGTGCCTGGAGTGATAGGAGGAGCAATCAGCCCCAGCATTTT. Translating gives CAWSDRRSNQPQHF.

The V gene is TRBV28, the J gene TRBJ1-1, with 8 bases identical to TRBD1. J gave up 12 bases and V 6 bases, and 6 bases lay outside the gene matches. The germline CDR1 and CDR2 sequences are MDHEN and SYDVKM. The CDR3 length is 11 residues. CDR3 DNA sequence: TGTGCCAGCAGGATGACAGGGGTGACTTTCTTT. As protein: CASRMTGVTFF.

As to this clone: This CDR3 is also generated by other DNA sequences in the sample. The chain is built from TRBV18 and TRBJ1-3; no clear D gene. CDR3 size: 15 residues. Germline CDR1 reads KGHSH; CDR2 reads LQKENI. With 0 bases removed from V and 0 bases from J, the gap between germline ends came to 6 bases. In nucleotides, the CDR3 is TGTGCCAGCTCACCACCGAGCCTCTCTGGAAACACCATATATTTT. It encodes CASSPPSLSGNTIYF.

The chain combines TRBV30 with TRBJ2-7; D is possibly TRBD2 (6 bases). The germline V and J ends were trimmed by 4 bases and 5 bases, with 18 bases remaining between them. Germline V gives CDR1 GTSNPN, CDR2 SVGIG (reference sequence). The CDR3 covers 14 residues. For the CDR3, the DNA is TGTGCCTGGACCTCCTCTCCTAGCGCTCACGAGCAGTACTTC. Its protein product is CAWTSSPSAHEQYF. Full variable domain (rest looked up from reference TRBV30 and TRBJ2-7): SQTIHQWPATLVQPVGSPLSLECTVEGTSNPNLYWYRQAAGRGLQLLFYSVGIGQISSEVPQNLSASRPQDRQFILSSKKLLLSDSGFYLCAWTSSPSAHEQYFGPGTRLTVT.

The genes are TRBV20-1 and TRBJ2-1, with 9 bases fitting TRBD2. Looked up from germline, CDR1 is DFQATT and CDR2 is SNEGSKA (reference sequence). The CDR3 length is 11 residues. The CDR3 region has the DNA TGCCTTAGCGGGAGAGGGAATGAGCAGTTCTTC. This codes for CLSGRGNEQFF.

J is TRBJ1-1 and V is TRBV7-9; TRBD1 aligns across 7 bases. The CDR3 runs to 13 residues. The V segment lost 5 bases and the J segment 3 bases; nucleotides outside the gene matches: 3. CDR1 and CDR2 from the germline V gene are SEHNR and FQNEAQ (reference sequence). CDR3: CASSLGQHTEAFF. The CDR3 coding sequence is TGTGCCAGCAGCCTGGGACAGCACACTGAAGCTTTCTTT. Complete variable domain (other parts from reference TRBV7-9 and TRBJ1-1): DTGVSQNPRHKITKRGQNVTFRCDPISEHNRLYWYRQTLGQGPEFLTYFQNEAQLEKSRLLSDRFSAERPKGSFSTLEIQRTEQGDSAMYLCASSLGQHTEAFFGQGTRLTVV.

This sequence joins TRBV6-2 or TRBV6-3 and TRBJ1-6, with a possible D match to TRBD1 (6 bases). Trimming removed 4 bases at V and 0 bases at J, with 13 bases between. Germline V gives CDR1 MNHEY, CDR2 SVGEGT. The CDR3 sequence is 17 residues long. The CDR3 protein is CASSSRQAGSYNSPLHF. The CDR3, as DNA: TGTGCCAGCAGTTCCCGACAGGCGGGCTCCTATAATTCACCCCTCCACTTT.

V is TRBV20-1 and J is TRBJ2-1, with TRBD2 identical over 7 bases. The V segment lost 3 bases and the J segment 9 bases; nucleotides outside the gene matches: 11. This CDR3 is 14 amino acids long. CDR1 and CDR2 (germline): DFQATT, SNEGSKA (reference sequence). CDR3 region: CSASRGGSKVEQFF. In DNA form, the CDR3 reads TGCAGTGCTAGTCGTGGCGGGAGTAAGGTTGAGCAGTTCTTC.

V usage is TRBV6-5 and J usage is TRBJ1-1; TRBD1 matches 9 bases. The ends lost 2 bases at V and 3 bases at J; junction bases unmatched: 4. The CDR3 has 15 residues. Germline assignment: CDR1 MNHEY and CDR2 SVGAGI. Here the CDR3 DNA reads TGTGCCAGCAGTTACCCGGGACAGGGCCACACTGAAGCTTTCTTT. Its protein is CASSYPGQGHTEAFF.

V gene TRBV7-2 combines with J gene TRBJ1-6; tentative D call: TRBD1 (5 bases). Germline CDR1 SGHTA, CDR2 FQGNSA. The CDR3 sequence is 16 residues long. The V and J ends lost 1 base and 6 bases respectively, with 13 bases between them. The CDR3 sequence is CASSLVVGEGNSPLHF. The CDR3 DNA sequence: TGTGCCAGCAGCTTAGTAGTGGGGGAGGGTAATTCACCCCTCCACTTT.

The V gene is TRBV19, the J gene TRBJ2-7; 9 bases line up with TRBD2. This CDR3 has 15 residues. After removal of 3 bases from V and 4 bases from J, the junction contained 7 bases not matched to a gene. CDR1 and CDR2 from the germline V gene are LNHDA and SQIVND (reference sequence). CDR3 loop: CASSMVGLAQYEQYF. Written as DNA, the CDR3 is TGTGCCAGTAGTATGGTAGGACTAGCGCAGTACGAGCAGTACTTC. The variable domain in full, completed from reference TRBV19 and TRBJ2-7, reads DGGITQSPKYLFRKEGQNVTLSCEQNLNHDAMYWYRQDPGQGLRLIYYSQIVNDFQKGDIAEGYSVSREKKESFPLTVTSAQKNPTAFYLCASSMVGLAQYEQYFGPGTRLTVT.

The J gene is TRBJ1-1, the V gene TRBV4-3; TRBD1 aligns across 8 bases. V shed 1 base, J shed 5 bases, and the junction held 6 bases outside the gene matches. The CDR3 runs to 15 residues. In germline, CDR1 is LGHNA, CDR2 YSLEER. The CDR3 loop is CASSQVTGGQTEAFF. As DNA, the CDR3 is TGCGCCAGCAGCCAAGTTACAGGGGGGCAGACTGAAGCTTTCTTT.

The rearrangement uses TRBV18 and TRBJ2-7, with 7 bases matching TRBD2. CDR1 and CDR2 from the germline V gene are KGHSH and LQKENI. The CDR3 runs to 15 residues. V trimming: 6 bases; J trimming: 6 bases; junction bases outside the gene matches: 14. The CDR3: CASSPSARGDSEQYF. The CDR3 bases are TGTGCCAGCTCCCCCAGCGCCCGGGGGGATAGCGAGCAGTACTTC. Based on the CDR3 plus reference TRBV18 and TRBJ2-7, the full variable domain is NAGVMQNPRHLVRRRGQEARLRCSPMKGHSHVYWYRQLPEEGLKFMVYLQKENIIDESGMPKERFSAEFPKEGPSILRIQQVVRGDSAAYFCASSPSARGDSEQYFGPGTRLTVT.

The chain is built from TRBV27 and TRBJ1-2; a weak D match, TRBD1 (6 bases). The CDR3 covers 13 residues. Germline-derived CDR1 and CDR2 are MNHEY and SMNVEV (reference sequence). V was pared by 2 bases and J by 6 bases, with 10 bases between. CDR3 amino acids: CASSLNRAHGYTF. CDR3 DNA sequence: TGTGCCAGCAGTTTAAACAGGGCCCATGGCTACACCTTC.

V and J are TRBV5-1 and TRBJ1-5; D gene ambiguous. The CDR3 runs 16 residues. Germline CDR1 and CDR2: SGHRS and YFSETQ. Trimming removed 4 bases at V and 2 bases at J, with 16 bases between. CDR3 sequence: CASSEGFPLGNQPQHF. The CDR3, as DNA: TGCGCCAGCAGCGAGGGATTTCCCCTGGGCAATCAGCCCCAGCATTTT.

The chain has TRBV5-6 and TRBJ2-5; D gene unclear. CDR3 length: 13 amino acids. With 2 bases removed from V and 5 bases from J, the gap between germline ends came to 10 bases. CDR1 SGHDT and CDR2 YYEEEE come from the germline V gene. The CDR3 sequence is CASSLAMVETQYF. The CDR3 DNA follows: TGTGCCAGCAGCTTAGCGATGGTGGAGACCCAGTACTTC. Variable domain in full (rest from reference TRBV5-6 and TRBJ2-5): DAGVTQSPTHLIKTRGQQVTLRCSPKSGHDTVSWYQQALGQGPQFIFQYYEEEERQRGNFPDRFSGHQFPNYSSELNVNALLLGDSALYLCASSLAMVETQYFGPGTRLLVL.

This clone was observed a single time. V is TRBV10-3 and J is TRBJ2-7; D call uncertain. Trimming pared 5 bases from V and 3 bases from J, leaving 14 bases between. The CDR3 has 14 residues. Germline CDR1 and CDR2: ENHRY and SYGVKD. The CDR3 reads CAISSTLGGYEQYF. The CDR3 nucleotides are TGTGCCATCAGTTCGACCCTAGGCGGCTACGAGCAGTACTTC.

The V gene is TRBV30, the J gene TRBJ2-3, with D uncertain. Trimming pared 3 bases from V and 9 bases from J, leaving 10 bases between. The CDR3 consists of 11 residues. Per the germline V gene, CDR1 is GTSNPN and CDR2 is SVGIG (reference sequence). The CDR3 coding sequence is TGTGCCTGGAGCCCGGTCCCCACGCAGTATTTT. It is translated as CAWSPVPTQYF.

The CDR3 region has the DNA TGTGCCAGCAGCTCCTTCCCCACAGATACGCAGTATTTT. Amino acids: CASSSFPTDTQYF. The chain links TRBV7-7 to TRBJ2-3; no firm D call. CDR1 and CDR2 (germline): SSHAT, FNYEAQ (reference sequence). V lost 4 bases and J lost 2, with 7 bases in between. This CDR3 is 13 amino acids long.

The CDR3 spells CASSYSYGEEFF. The CDR3 nucleotides read TGTGCCAGCAGTTACTCGTACGGGGAGGAGTTCTTC. J is TRBJ2-1 and V is TRBV6-2 or TRBV6-3; tentatively, D is TRBD2 (6 bases). Deletions cut 0 bases from V and 14 bases from J, with 11 bases between. Germline-derived CDR1 and CDR2 are MNHEY and SVGEGT. CDR3 length equals 12 residues.

The chain joins TRBV5-1 to TRBJ1-1, with 11 bases that match TRBD1. J lost 2 bases, V lost 3 bases, and 3 bases had no gene match. Germline CDR1 reads SGHRS; CDR2 reads YFSETQ. The CDR3 totals 15 residues. CDR3 residues: CASSSGTGGNTEAFF. DNA of the CDR3: TGCGCCAGCAGCTCCGGGACAGGGGGTAACACTGAAGCTTTCTTT.

There are a few counts of this clone. The chain employs TRBV30 and TRBJ1-5; 7 bases match TRBD1. The junction had 9 bases not matched to a gene; V was cut back by 5 bases and J by 5 bases. The CDR3 spans 14 residues. Per germline, CDR1 GTSNPN and CDR2 SVGIG (reference sequence). The CDR3 region is CAWGRYRGDQPQHF. The CDR3, as DNA: TGTGCCTGGGGCCGTTACAGGGGTGATCAGCCCCAGCATTTT.

The chain carries TRBV19 and TRBJ1-6; no clear D. CDR1 is LNHDA, CDR2 SQIVND, per germline (reference sequence). Trimming left V 9 bases short and J 4 bases short, with 16 bases between. CDR3 size: 15 residues. Here the CDR3 DNA reads TGTGCCAGCGCGGACGGGATACTATATAATTCACCCCTCCACTTT. It specifies CASADGILYNSPLHF.

This rearrangement joins TRBV5-1 to TRBJ2-3; maybe TRBD2 (5 bases). In germline, CDR1 is SGHRS, CDR2 YFSETQ. V was clipped by 0 bases and J by 0 bases, with 8 bases between them. The CDR3 covers 15 residues. The CDR3 sequence is CASSLGRTSTDTQYF. The CDR3 nucleotides are TGCGCCAGCAGCTTGGGGAGGACCAGCACAGATACGCAGTATTTT.

The genes are TRBV11-2 and TRBJ2-3, with a tentative D call TRBD2 (7 bases). The ends were cut back, 3 bases at V and 0 bases at J, with 13 bases in the middle. Germline lookup yields CDR1 SGHAT and CDR2 FQNNGV. This CDR3 has 16 amino acids. This CDR3 reads CASSFTGGLSTDTQYF. The CDR3 region has the DNA TGTGCCAGCAGCTTCACCGGGGGGCTTAGCACAGATACGCAGTATTTT. The full variable domain, in which reference TRBV11-2 and TRBJ2-3 provide the parts outside the CDR3, is EAGVAQSPRYKIIEKRQSVAFWCNPISGHATLYWYQQILGQGPKLLIQFQNNGVVDDSQLPKDRFSAERLKGVDSTLKIQPAKLEDSAVYLCASSFTGGLSTDTQYFGPGTRLTVL.